This TCR beta chain comes out of a study of T cell responses to AZD1222 COVID-19 vaccine. This table comes from immunoSEQ multiplex PCR, and its TCRdb copy is limited to in-frame clones, with some not included. The table records about 120,000 clones, 85% to 95% of them present only once. Germline-derived CDR1 and CDR2 are SNHLY and FYNNEI. The CDR3 is 13 amino acids. The trim removed 5 bases at V and 5 bases at J, leaving 4 bases unmatched. The sample consisted of peripheral blood, taken on day 0 of AZD1222 vaccination. V is TRBV2 and J is TRBJ1-1, with 8 bases fitting TRBD1. The TCR originated in an adult in good health. The CDR3 region is CASSSTGVTEAFF. The CDR3 DNA follows: TGTGCCAGCAGTTCGACAGGGGTAACTGAAGCTTTCTTT.